The present T cell receptor (beta chain) was sequenced within a study of T cell changes during pregnancy in multiple sclerosis. Data came from immunoSEQ multiplex PCR; TCRdb stores just in-frame clones and leaves some out. This repertoire shows nearly 50,000 clones, 85% to 95% found once; its top ten account for around 0.47%. Trimming left V 1 base short and J 0 bases short, with 13 bases between. This CDR3 has 17 amino acids. Germline CDR1 is SGHTA and CDR2 is FQGNSA. The TCR sequence derives from a female donor with multiple sclerosis, enrolled in a pregnancy study. The sample here was CD4+ T cells from peripheral blood mononuclear cells, taken in the first trimester of pregnancy. The chain recombines TRBV7-2 with TRBJ2-1; the D gene is possibly TRBD2 (6 bases). CDR3 residues: CASSLVRGASSYNEQFF. CDR3 DNA sequence: TGTGCCAGCAGCTTAGTACGCGGGGCGAGCTCCTACAATGAGCAGTTCTTC. Full variable domain (outside the CDR3, taken from reference TRBV7-2 and TRBJ2-1): GAGVSQSPSNKVTEKGKDVELRCDPISGHTALYWYRQSLGQGLEFLIYFQGNSAPDKSGLPSDRFSAERTGGSVSTLTIQRTQQEDSAVYLCASSLVRGASSYNEQFFGPGTRLTVL.